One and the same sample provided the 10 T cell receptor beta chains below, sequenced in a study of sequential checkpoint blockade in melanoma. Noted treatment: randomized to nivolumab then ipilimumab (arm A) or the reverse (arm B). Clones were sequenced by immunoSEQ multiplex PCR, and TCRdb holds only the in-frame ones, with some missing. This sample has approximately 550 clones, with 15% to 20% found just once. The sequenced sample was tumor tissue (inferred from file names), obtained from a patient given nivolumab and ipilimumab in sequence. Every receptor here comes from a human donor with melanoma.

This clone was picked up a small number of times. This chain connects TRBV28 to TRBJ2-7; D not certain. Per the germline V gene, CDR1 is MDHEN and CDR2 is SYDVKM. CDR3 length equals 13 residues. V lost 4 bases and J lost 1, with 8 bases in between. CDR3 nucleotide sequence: TGTGCCAGCAGTTCCCACCTTTCCTACGAGCAGTACTTC. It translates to CASSSHLSYEQYF.

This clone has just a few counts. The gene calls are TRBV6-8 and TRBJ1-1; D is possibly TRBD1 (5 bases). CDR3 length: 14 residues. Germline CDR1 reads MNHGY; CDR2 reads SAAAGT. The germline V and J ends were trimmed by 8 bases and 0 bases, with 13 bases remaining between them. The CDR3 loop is CASPREGVNTEAFF. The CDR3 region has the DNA TGTGCCAGCCCCAGGGAAGGGGTGAACACTGAAGCTTTCTTT.

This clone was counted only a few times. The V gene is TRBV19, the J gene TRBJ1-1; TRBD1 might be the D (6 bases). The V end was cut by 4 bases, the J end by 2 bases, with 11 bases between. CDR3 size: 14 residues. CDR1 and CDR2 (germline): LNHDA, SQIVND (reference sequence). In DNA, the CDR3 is TGTGCCAGTAGTAAAACAGGGTCCAACACTGAAGCTTTCTTT. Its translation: CASSKTGSNTEAFF.

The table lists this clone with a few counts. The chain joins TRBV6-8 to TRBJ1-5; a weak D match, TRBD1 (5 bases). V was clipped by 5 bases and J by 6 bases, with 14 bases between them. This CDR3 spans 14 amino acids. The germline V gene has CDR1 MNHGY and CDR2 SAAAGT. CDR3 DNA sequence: TGTGCCAGCAGTGACACAGGACTCGGTCAGCCCCAGCATTTT. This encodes CASSDTGLGQPQHF.

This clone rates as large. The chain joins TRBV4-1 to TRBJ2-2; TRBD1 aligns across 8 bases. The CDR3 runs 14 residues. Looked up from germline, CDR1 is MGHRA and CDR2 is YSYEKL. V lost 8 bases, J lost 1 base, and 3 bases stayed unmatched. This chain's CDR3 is CASHDRGNTGELFF. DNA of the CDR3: TGCGCCAGCCACGACAGGGGGAACACCGGGGAGCTGTTTTTT.

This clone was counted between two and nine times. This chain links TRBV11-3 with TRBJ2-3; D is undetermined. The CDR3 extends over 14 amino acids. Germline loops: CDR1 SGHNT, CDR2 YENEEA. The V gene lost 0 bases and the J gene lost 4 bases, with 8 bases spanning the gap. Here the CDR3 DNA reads TGTGCCAGCAGCTTAGATGGAAGGTCAGATACGCAGTATTTT. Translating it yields CASSLDGRSDTQYF.

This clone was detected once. In nucleotides, the CDR3 is TGTGCCAGCTCCCCTAGGGACAGCCCATCAAATACGCAGTATTTT. Its protein is CASSPRDSPSNTQYF. The V and J genes are TRBV18 and TRBJ2-3, with TRBD1 identical over 7 bases. Germline trimming cut 6 bases from V and 7 bases from J; bases unmatched to any gene: 13. The CDR3 contains 15 residues. Germline loops: CDR1 KGHSH, CDR2 LQKENI.

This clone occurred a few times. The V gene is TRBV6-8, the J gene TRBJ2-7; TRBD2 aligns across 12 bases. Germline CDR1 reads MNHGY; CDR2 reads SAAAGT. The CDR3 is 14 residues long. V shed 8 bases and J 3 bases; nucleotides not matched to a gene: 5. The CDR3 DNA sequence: TGTGCCAGCGGGACTAGCGGGTTCATCTACGAGCAGTACTTC. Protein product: CASGTSGFIYEQYF.

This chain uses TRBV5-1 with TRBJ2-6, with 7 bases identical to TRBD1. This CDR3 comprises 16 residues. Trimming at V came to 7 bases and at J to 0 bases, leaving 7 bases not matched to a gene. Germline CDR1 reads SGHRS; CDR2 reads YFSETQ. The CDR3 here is CASARQGSSGANVLTF. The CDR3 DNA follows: TGCGCCAGCGCACGACAGGGCAGCTCTGGGGCCAACGTCCTGACTTTC.

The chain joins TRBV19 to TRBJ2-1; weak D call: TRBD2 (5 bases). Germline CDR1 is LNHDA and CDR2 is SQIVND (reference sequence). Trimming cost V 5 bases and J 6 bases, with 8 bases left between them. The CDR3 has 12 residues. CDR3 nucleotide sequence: TGTGCCAGTAGTGACTACCTCAATGAGCAGTTCTTC. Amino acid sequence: CASSDYLNEQFF.